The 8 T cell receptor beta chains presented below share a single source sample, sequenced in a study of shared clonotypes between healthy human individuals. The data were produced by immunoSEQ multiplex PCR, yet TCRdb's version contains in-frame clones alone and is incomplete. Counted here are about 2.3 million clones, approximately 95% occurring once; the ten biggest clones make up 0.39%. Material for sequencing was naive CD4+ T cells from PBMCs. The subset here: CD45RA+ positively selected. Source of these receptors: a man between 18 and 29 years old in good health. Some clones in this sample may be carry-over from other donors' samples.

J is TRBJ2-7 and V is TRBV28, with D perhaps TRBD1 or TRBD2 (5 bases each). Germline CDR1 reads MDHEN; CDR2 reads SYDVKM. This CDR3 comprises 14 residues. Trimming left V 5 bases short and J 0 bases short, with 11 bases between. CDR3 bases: TGTGCCAGCAGTACCCGGGACGGCTCCTACGAGCAGTACTTC. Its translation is CASSTRDGSYEQYF.

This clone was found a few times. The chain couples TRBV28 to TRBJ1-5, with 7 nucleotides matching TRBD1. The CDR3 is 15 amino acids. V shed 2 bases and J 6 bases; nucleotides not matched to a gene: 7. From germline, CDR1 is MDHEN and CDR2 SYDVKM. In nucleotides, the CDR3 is TGTGCCAGCAGTTTAATACAGGGGTCAACTCAGCCCCAGCATTTT. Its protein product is CASSLIQGSTQPQHF.

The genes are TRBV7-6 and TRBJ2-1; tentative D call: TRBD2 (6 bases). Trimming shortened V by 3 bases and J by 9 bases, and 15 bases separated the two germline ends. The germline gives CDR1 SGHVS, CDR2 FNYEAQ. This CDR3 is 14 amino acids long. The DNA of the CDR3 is TGTGCCAGCAGCTTTGGAGGGGAGTTCGGTGAGCAGTTCTTC. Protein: CASSFGGEFGEQFF.

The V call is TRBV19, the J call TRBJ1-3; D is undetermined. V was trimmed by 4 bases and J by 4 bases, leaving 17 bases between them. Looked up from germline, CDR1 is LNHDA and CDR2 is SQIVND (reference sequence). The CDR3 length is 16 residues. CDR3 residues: CASSRTLAIEGNTIYF. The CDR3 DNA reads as TGTGCCAGTAGTAGAACACTGGCAATAGAAGGAAACACCATATATTTT.

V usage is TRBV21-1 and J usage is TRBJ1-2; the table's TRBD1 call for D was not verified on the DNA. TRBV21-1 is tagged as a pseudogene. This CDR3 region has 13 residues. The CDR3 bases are TGTGCCAGCAGCAAAGCGGTCCCAGGTGGCTACACCTTC. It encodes CASSKAVPGGYTF.

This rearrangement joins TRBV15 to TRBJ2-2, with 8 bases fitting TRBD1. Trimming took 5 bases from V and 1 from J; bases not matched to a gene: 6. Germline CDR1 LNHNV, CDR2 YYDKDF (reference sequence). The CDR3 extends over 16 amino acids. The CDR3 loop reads CATSGGQAGNTGELFF. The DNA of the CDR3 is TGTGCCACCAGCGGGGGACAGGCGGGGAACACCGGGGAGCTGTTTTTT.

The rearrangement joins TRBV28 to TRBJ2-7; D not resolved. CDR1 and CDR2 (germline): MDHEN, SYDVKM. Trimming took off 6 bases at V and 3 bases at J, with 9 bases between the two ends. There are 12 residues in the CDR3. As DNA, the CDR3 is TGTGCCAGCAGGCCAGAGCACTACGAGCAGTACTTC. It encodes CASRPEHYEQYF.

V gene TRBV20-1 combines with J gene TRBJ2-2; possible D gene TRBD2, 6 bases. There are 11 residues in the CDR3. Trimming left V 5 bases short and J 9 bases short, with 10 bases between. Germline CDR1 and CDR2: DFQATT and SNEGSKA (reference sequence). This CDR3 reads CSAHSGRELFF. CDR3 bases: TGCAGTGCTCATAGCGGTAGGGAGCTGTTTTTT.